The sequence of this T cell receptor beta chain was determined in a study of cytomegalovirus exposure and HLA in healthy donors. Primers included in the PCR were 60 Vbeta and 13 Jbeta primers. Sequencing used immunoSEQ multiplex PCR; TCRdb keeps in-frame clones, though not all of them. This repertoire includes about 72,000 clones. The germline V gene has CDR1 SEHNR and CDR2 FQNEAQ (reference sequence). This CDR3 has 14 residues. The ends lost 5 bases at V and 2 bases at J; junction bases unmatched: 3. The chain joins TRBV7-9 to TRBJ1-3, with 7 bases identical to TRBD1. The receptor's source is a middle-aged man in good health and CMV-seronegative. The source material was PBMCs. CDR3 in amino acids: CASSLTGTGNTIYF. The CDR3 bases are TGTGCCAGCAGCCTGACAGGGACTGGAAACACCATATATTTT.